These T cell receptor beta chains were read from a single sample in a study of human T cells and chemical hapten exposure. TCRdb called the RACE reads again in MiXCR, with one record for every CDR3 protein. The repertoire holds about 100,000 distinct CDR3 sequences, with approximately 10% as singletons. Material: whole blood, obtained in connection with sensitization to the hapten diphenylcyclopropenone (DPC). Receptors originate from a man in his forties with alopecia areata. Some clones in this sample may be carry-over from other donors' samples. The CDR3 runs from the conserved cysteine through the conserved F or W. Each record gives: clone size, V gene, J gene, CDR3 protein. For some rows the clone size is stated as once, few or many, or as a class when expanded; others skip it.

-	TRBV7-9	TRBJ2-1	CASSFEAAHYNEQFF
many	TRBV6-2/TRBV6-3	TRBJ2-4	CASSSPTGLAGGFGIQYF
-	TRBV5-6	TRBJ2-3	CASSLEPGRSTDTQYF
-	TRBV11-3	TRBJ2-3	CASSRGTSGTRDTQYF
-	TRBV6-5	TRBJ2-6	CASRDTLDRAGANVLTF
few	TRBV9	TRBJ2-3	CASSVALRGTDTQYF
-	TRBV10-3	TRBJ2-5	CAISESGETQYF
-	TRBV14	TRBJ1-1	CASSQARGQATEAFF
many	TRBV20-1	TRBJ1-5	CSARDLTGGGQPQHF
few	TRBV12-3/TRBV12-4	TRBJ1-5	CASSFTGDRRNQPQHF
few	TRBV24-1	TRBJ2-2	CATSDSGHNTGELFF
few	TRBV7-2	TRBJ1-5	CASTQQEGGNQPQHF
many	TRBV5-1	TRBJ1-2	CASSLNRGRDYGYTF